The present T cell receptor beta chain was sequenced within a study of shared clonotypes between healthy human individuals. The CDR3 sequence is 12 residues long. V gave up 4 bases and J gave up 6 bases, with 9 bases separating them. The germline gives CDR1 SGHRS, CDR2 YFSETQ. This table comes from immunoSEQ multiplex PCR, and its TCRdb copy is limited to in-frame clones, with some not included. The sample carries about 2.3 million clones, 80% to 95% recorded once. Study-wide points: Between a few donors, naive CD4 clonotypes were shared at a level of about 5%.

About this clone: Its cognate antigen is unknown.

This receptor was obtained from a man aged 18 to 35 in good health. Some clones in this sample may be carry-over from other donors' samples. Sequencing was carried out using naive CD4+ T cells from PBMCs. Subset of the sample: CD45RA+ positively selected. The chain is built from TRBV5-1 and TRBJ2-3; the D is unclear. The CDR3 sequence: CASSLDMDTQYF. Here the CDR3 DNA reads TGCGCCAGCAGCCTCGACATGGATACGCAGTATTTT.